The source of this T cell receptor (beta chain) is a study of CD8+CD57+ T cells in acquired aplastic anemia (dated by TCRdb to the late 2010s). Turning to the overall study: Extracted DNA from sorted CD4+ and CD8+ cells averaged around 3.3 ug, ranging from roughly 0.2 to 30 ug. CD8+CD57+ expansion was defined as a frequency above the mean frequency observed in healthy subjects. Summary of the overall study and its limitations: Fewer than 35 CD8+ CDR3 sequences were found to be shared between patients and controls, but these sequences appeared to be highly expressed in patients and within the immunodominant clones of the patients. Patients and healthy controls showed no significant difference in CD8+ Simpson's diversity (P=0.060).

Expansion of CD8+CD57+ cells had been shown by flow cytometry in the patients chosen for sequencing. Severe acquired aplastic anemia was diagnosed in all patients according to International Study of Aplastic Anemia and Agranulocytosis and Camitta criteria. Patients had received no therapy at the time of blood sampling. In the study, sorted CD4+ and CD8+ blood T cells from patients with severe aplastic anemia and from healthy subjects underwent deep sequencing of TCR repertoires. In the USA, patient enrollment took place under clinicaltrials.gov protocols 00001620, 01623167, 00001397, 00071045, 00081523 and 00961064. Ficoll-Paque density gradient centrifugation was used to isolate peripheral blood mononuclear cells. CD4+ and CD8+ T cells were sorted by FACS or magnetic beads before DNA extraction. Spanning cysteine to phenylalanine, the CDR3 consists of 15 amino acids. The retained sequence is limited to the CDR3, 45 bases, with the frame set at the first base. V is cut by 1 base and J by 6 bases, and the space between the germline ends is 15 bases. CDR1 SGHTA and CDR2 FQGNSA were looked up in the germline V gene.

Profiling of TCR beta VDJ combinations and CDR3 sequences used genomic DNA as the template. An Illumina HiSeq 2000 was the platform used for TCR repertoire sequencing. The authors' pipeline ran thus. Repertoire assessment relied on Simpson's diversity index, CDR3 size and DJ length profiles, and TRBV/TRBJ rearrangement plots. The most abundant DNA sequence in the deep sequencing data was taken as the immunodominant clone. CDR3 amino acid sequences were screened for sharing across subjects and were compared with published repertoires and the VDJdb database. The public reads were run again by TCRdb, first through fastp at Q25 and then through MiXCR, and only productive beta chains were kept. When rows share a CDR3 protein, they turn into one entry using the most common DNA and genes. The V and J calls here are based on TCRdb, not the publication. The table for this sample lists roughly 200,000 distinct CDR3 sequences; 55% to 65% of them were counted only once. In total, the top ten clones hold roughly 43% of the sample.

In the case of this clonotype: Its antigen specificity is not known. The sample holds no much larger clone one base away, and base qualities are not on file.

The chain uses TRBV7-2 and TRBJ1-2; TRBD1 might be the D gene, on 6 matching bases. The source is a human donor with aplastic anemia. Sequencing was done on a sample of sorted CD4+, CD8+, or CD8+CD57+ T cells (not recorded which) from PBMCs. The bases read TGTGCCAGCAGCTTAGAGGGCCGGAGGGGGGATGGCTACACCTTC. Translated, it reads CASSLEGRRGDGYTF.